Each of the 7 T cell receptor beta chains below was sequenced from the same sample in a study of glioma-infiltrating T cells. Amplification of TCR alpha and beta CDR3 regions from RNA used iRepertoire nested multiplex PCR. TCRdb itself ran the multiplex PCR reads through MiXCR, one entry per CDR3 protein. The data contain about 410,000 distinct CDR3 sequences, 41% of them singletons. The sequencing sample was made of glioma tissue, nonneoplastic brain tissue, or PBMCs (not recorded which). These receptors all come from a human donor with low-grade glioma or glioblastoma, undergoing nonglioma brain surgery, or in good health (not recorded which).

This clonotype was recorded many times. The CDR3 bases are TGTGCCAGCAGTGAAGGGGGCACTGGCTACACCTTC. Amino acids: CASSEGGTGYTF. The V gene is TRBV6-1, the J gene TRBJ1-2, with D maybe TRBD1 (5 bases). Looked up from germline, CDR1 is MNHNS and CDR2 is SASEGT. The CDR3 length is 12 residues. Trimming left V 1 base short and J 7 bases short, with 7 bases between.

The rearrangement links TRBV20-1 to TRBJ1-1; D is ambiguous. The V end was cut by 5 bases, the J end by 0 bases, with 7 bases between. Germline V CDR1 and CDR2: DFQATT, SNEGSKA (reference sequence). This CDR3 contains 12 residues. The CDR3 DNA reads as TGCAGTGCTGGCTATCTGAACACTGAAGCTTTCTTT. It is translated as CSAGYLNTEAFF.

This clonotype was picked up many times. V usage is TRBV2 and J usage is TRBJ1-5; D unresolved. From germline, CDR1 is SNHLY and CDR2 FYNNEI. V was trimmed by 2 bases and J by 1 base, leaving 6 bases between them. The CDR3 sequence is 14 residues long. Written as DNA, the CDR3 is TGTGCCAGCAGTGAACAGGTCAGCAATCAGCCCCAGCATTTT. Its protein product is CASSEQVSNQPQHF.

This clonotype appeared many times. The CDR3 loop reads CASSKDRGTQYF. The CDR3 DNA reads TGTGCCAGCAGTAAAGACCGGGGTACGCAGTATTTT. The rearrangement joins TRBV27 to TRBJ2-3; possible D gene TRBD2, 5 bases. Looked up from germline, CDR1 is MNHEY and CDR2 is SMNVEV (reference sequence). CDR3 length: 12 residues. Trimming shortened V by 5 bases and J by 8 bases, and 11 bases separated the two germline ends.

This clonotype has at least ten counts. The chain is built from TRBV28 and TRBJ1-6; D perhaps matches TRBD1 (5 bases). Trimming left V 7 bases short and J 8 bases short, with 12 bases between. Germline CDR1 and CDR2: MDHEN and SYDVKM. CDR3 length equals 13 residues. CDR3 loop: CASIGDTYSPLHF. The DNA of the CDR3 is TGTGCCAGCATAGGGGATACATATTCACCCCTCCACTTT.

With regard to this clonotype: Given a much more abundant clone one base away, this may be a read error. This sequence joins TRBV7-9 and TRBJ1-4, with D perhaps TRBD1 (5 bases). CDR3 length equals 15 residues. V was shortened by 5 bases and J by 5 bases, with 15 bases between the two germline ends. Germline assignment: CDR1 SEHNR and CDR2 FQNEAQ (reference sequence). In nucleotides, the CDR3 is TGTGCCAGCAGCCGGAGGTGGGGCCCAAATGAAAAACTGTTTTTT. Translating it yields CASSRRWGPNEKLFF.

Of note for this clonotype: Since a much larger clone is just one base distant, this may be a read error. The rearrangement joins TRBV27 to TRBJ2-6, with D perhaps matching TRBD2 (5 bases). Germline CDR1 is MNHEY and CDR2 is SMNVEV (reference sequence). CDR3 size: 16 residues. Trimming pared 4 bases from V and 2 bases from J, leaving 12 bases between. CDR3 sequence reads: CASSSIPGTGANVLTF. For the CDR3, the DNA is TGTGCCAGCAGTTCAATTCCCGGGACTGGGGCCAACGTCCTGACTTTC.